This T cell receptor (beta chain) emerged from a study of siplizumab effects on memory and regulatory T cells. Study-level results: The mapping of alloreactive clones to unstimulated subsets covered only a minor fraction of them. It was not possible to assign a naive or memory phenotype to roughly 80-97% of proliferating CD4+ or CD8+ clones. In the presence of siplizumab, alloreactive sequences traceable to unstimulated CD4+ memory cells were significantly reduced.

As regards this clone: The antigen remains undetermined.

Per individual sample, around 9.1 x 10^4 TCR templates were assayed. TCRdb's copy holds only in-frame clones and misses some; the assay was immunoSEQ multiplex PCR. The repertoire holds about 100,000 clones, with 94% as singletons. Germline loops: CDR1 SGHRS, CDR2 YFSETQ. Trimming removed 4 bases from V and 2 bases from J; junction bases left unmatched: 8. The CDR3 sequence is 15 residues long. The sequenced sample was non-Treg CD4+ T cells sorted from blood. This receptor was identified in a human donor in good health. V usage is TRBV5-1 and J usage is TRBJ2-7, with 8 nucleotides matching TRBD1. The DNA for the CDR3 is TGCGCCAGCAGCCCTATAGGACAGGGTCCCTACGAGCAGTACTTC. Its translation: CASSPIGQGPYEQYF.